Here is one TCR beta chain with its context. The antigen remains unidentified. Universal primer sites and UMIs were introduced during 5'RACE template-switching synthesis of TCR cDNA. Each CDR3 protein is one row after TCRdb ran MiXCR on the 5' RACE reads. The table includes about 340,000 distinct CDR3 sequences, 12% detected once. The data derive from a study of T cells after yellow fever vaccination. Study-level results: Abundant clonotypes from the bulk population could get into FACS-sorted repertoires as contaminants.

Sequences were derived from CD4+ T cells sorted from PBMCs, sampled 15 days after the yellow fever booster vaccination. This TCR came from a man younger than 30 who received the YFV17D yellow fever vaccine.

The CDR3 reads CASSYAPSGAWGTQYF. Written as DNA, the CDR3 is TGTGCCAGCAGTTACGCCCCTAGCGGGGCCTGGGGAACCCAGTACTTC. V is TRBV6-5 and J is TRBJ2-5, with 9 positions matching TRBD2. Germline V gene sequence: CDR1 MNHEY, CDR2 SVGAGI. The V gene end was trimmed by 2 bases and the J gene end by 8 bases; junction bases not matched to a gene: 12. The CDR3 covers 16 residues.